This T cell receptor (beta chain) was recorded in a study of tumor-infiltrating lymphocytes in primary liver carcinoma listed by TCRdb under 2017. Broadly, across the study: Between late 2015 and March 2016, five patients in China with histopathologically diagnosed primary liver carcinoma had surgical resection. The study combined TCRbeta repertoire sequencing, expression microarrays and whole-exome sequencing across five regions of each liver tumor, with adjacent normal tissue and blood. Each sample produced roughly 3.65 to 7.13 million productive TCRbeta reads, and read depth showed no significant difference between tissue types. Technical replicate repertoires showed high reproducibility, with mean shared-clone rates roughly 0.88 and correlation coefficients above 0.95. Tumors of the five patients were stage T1-T3 N0M0 with maximum diameters of about 4.2 to 11 cm. The five patients, three men and two women aged 30 to 69 years, had hepatocellular carcinoma (four) or combined HCC and intrahepatic cholangiocarcinoma (one). A total of about 35 specimens from 5 patients, comprising approximately 25 tumor regions, 5 adjacent noncancerous liver tissues and 5 peripheral blood samples, were covered by TCRbeta repertoire sequencing. Broad study findings and their caveats: With just a few patients in the study, the authors point out that the findings should be validated in a larger study. The top 250 clones made up a significantly larger repertoire fraction in tumors than in blood (p = 0.039). Repertoire overlap was higher between tumor regions (mean about 35%) than tumor-adjacent (around 17%) or tumor-blood (14%) pairs, consistent with antigen-driven expansion. Only the TCR beta chain was sequenced, which likely underestimates true repertoire diversity because unpaired alpha chains were not captured. Because the samples were bulk and unsorted, CD4+ and CD8+ T cell repertoires could not be compared.

This clonotype was counted only a few times. Its antigen is unknown. It has no much larger one-base neighbor in the sample; base qualities were not kept. A constant-region primer and ProtoScript II reverse transcriptase were used to reverse-transcribe TCRbeta-specific cDNA from about 0.55 ug total RNA. Construction of the TCRbeta libraries relied on three nested rounds of multiplex PCR, following a slightly modified ARM-PCR procedure. A final 25-cycle PCR with Deep VentR polymerase added sample barcodes and Illumina adapters. Before sequencing, amplicons of 200-500 bp were purified from gel using a QIAquick gel extraction kit. The TCRbeta amplicons were sequenced with 250-bp paired-end reads on an Illumina HiSeq 2500. The study's processing was this. Reads were quality-trimmed with Trimmomatic v0.33, and paired reads were merged with FLASH v1.2.11 to recover full CDR3 sequences. V, D and J germline segments were assigned to the rearranged TCRbeta sequences using MiGEC v1.2.1b. Clonotype statistics, along with Shannon-Wiener diversity indices, were calculated using VDJtools v1.0.0. Except for diversity analysis, only the 250 most abundant clonotypes of each sample were used in subsequent analyses to reduce sampling bias. In-frame beta chains were kept once TCRdb had trimmed the public reads at Q25 with fastp and called clones with MiXCR. Each entry merges the rows of one CDR3 protein and shows their most common DNA and genes. These V and J calls are TCRdb output, not the study's own analysis. The sample table lists over 250,000 distinct CDR3 sequences, more than 55% of them with a count of one. The ten largest account for around 15% of the sample.

TRIzol reagent was used to extract blood RNA from unsorted whole blood, while the DNeasy Blood & Tissue kit provided the germline DNA. At the time of sampling, the patients had chronic HBV infection and had not received any treatment. Before surgery, roughly 4 milliliters of peripheral blood were drawn into K2EDTA tubes. Sequenced input: peripheral blood. This TCR was sampled from a woman in her twenties or thirties with primary liver carcinoma and hepatitis B virus infection.

The encoded CDR3 is CASSLVPLGAGEGTKNIQYF. Read as DNA, the sequence is TGCGCCAGCAGCTTGGTCCCCCTGGGGGCGGGAGAGGGGACCAAAAACATTCAGTACTTC. Recombination connected TRBV5-1 to TRBJ2-4; TRBD2 is perhaps the D gene, given 7 matching bases. According to the germline V gene, CDR1 reads SGHRS and CDR2 reads YFSETQ. The CDR3 goes from the cysteine to the phenylalanine over 20 residues. The read is trimmed to its CDR3 DNA, 60 bases read in frame from base 1. Relative to germline, V is 0 bases shorter and J is 2 bases shorter, with 24 bases between their ends.